This T cell receptor beta chain was recorded in a study of regulatory T cells in long-lasting Graves disease. The sample holds many counts of this clonotype. Specified time point: newly diagnosed GD, antithyroid drugs for less than 3 months. Extracted PBMC RNA gave rise to the TCR library. Germline V CDR1 and CDR2: SNHLY, FYNNEI. This CDR3 is built from 13 residues. Trimming took off 6 bases at V and 1 base at J, with 9 bases between the two ends. Building of the TCR beta libraries involved iRepertoire HTBI primers and Arm-PCR of CDR3 regions. TCRdb re-called the multiplex PCR reads with MiXCR, one entry per CDR3 protein. The sample has hundreds of thousands of distinct CDR3 sequences; roughly 12% are singletons. This sample was shared with a second study, whose subject was T cells in Graves' hyperthyroidism and ophthalmopathy. That paper adds: Together with thyroid ultrasound, orbital computed tomography, serum thyroxine and TRAb, clinical symptoms were used for diagnoses. Most thyroid-expanded clonotypes above 0.001 were also found in blood.

V and J are TRBV2 and TRBJ2-5; a possible D gene is TRBD1 (5 bases). This sample comprised peripheral blood mononuclear cells (PBMCs), obtained at new diagnosis, from a patient treated with antithyroid drugs. The clonotype was recovered from a man aged 25 to 40 with Graves disease. CDR3 loop: CASRPTAQETQYF. DNA of the CDR3: TGTGCCAGCAGGCCGACAGCCCAAGAGACCCAGTACTTC.